This entry features one T cell receptor beta chain sequence. CDR3 size: 12 residues. Trimming removed 1 base from V and 6 bases from J; junction bases left unmatched: 0. Germline-derived CDR1 and CDR2 are SGHNT and YENEEA. The data were taken from a study of blood T cell repertoires in COVID-19. Study-wide context: Samples taken during acute and convalescent COVID-19 were collected in the United States, Italy and Spain. Sources were T cells, B-cell-depleted T cells, or PBMCs; the material itself was cDNA or gDNA.

Under the authors' procedure: Reference gene primer amplification yielded estimated nucleated cell counts. Sequenced by immunoSEQ multiplex PCR; TCRdb stores in-frame clones only, minus some. V and J calls and clone size are those listed in that table; D and trimming were worked out from the DNA. The sample lists 150,000 to 200,000 clones, roughly 86% seen once, with roughly 8% in the top ten. The TCR sequence derives from a man between 35 and 55 years old who had recovered from COVID-19. The sequenced material came from peripheral blood. The chain recombines TRBV11-3 with TRBJ2-7; 7 bases line up with TRBD2. The CDR3 DNA is TGTGCCAGCAGCTTAGGGGGGGGCGAGCAGTACTTC. It is translated as CASSLGGGEQYF.